This TCR beta chain derives from a study of control samples from healthy donors and cancer patients. V shed 2 bases and J shed 1 base, with 14 bases lying between them. The CDR3 consists of 16 residues. Germline CDR1 ENHRY, CDR2 SYGVKD. Data came from immunoSEQ multiplex PCR; TCRdb stores just in-frame clones and leaves some out. The sample has some 130,000 clones; roughly 89% are singletons. The sequence was collected from a man between 18 and 35 years old in good health. The J gene is TRBJ1-2, the V gene TRBV10-3; D not certain. The sample was blood. CDR3 in amino acids: CAISEPASTHNYGYTF. CDR3 nucleotide sequence: TGTGCCATCAGTGAGCCCGCCAGTACACATAACTATGGCTACACCTTC.